Sequencing of this T cell receptor beta chain was carried out in a study of cytomegalovirus exposure and HLA in healthy donors. Study-wide findings and caveats: An analysis was carried out at a later point. It showed that HLA-associated TCR beta chains were more clonally expanded than equally common non-associated chains. In vitro confirmation showed a few CMV-associated chains to be CMV antigen specific.

Nominally healthy donors provided the samples, though records likely missed some immune exposures. This clone was seen a single time. Antigen: not known. The V gene end was trimmed by 6 bases and the J gene end by 4 bases; junction bases not matched to a gene: 11. CDR1 MNHEY and CDR2 SMNVEV come from the germline V gene (reference sequence). The CDR3 runs to 15 residues. In the PCR, 60 Vbeta and 13 Jbeta primers were used. The method was immunoSEQ multiplex PCR; TCRdb's version includes in-frame clones alone and lacks a portion of them. The table has about 110,000 clones, 75% seen once. V is TRBV27 and J is TRBJ1-1; 7 bases fit TRBD1. The sequence was collected from a male donor in good health and CMV-seropositive. Sequences were obtained from PBMCs. The CDR3 DNA follows: TGTGCCAGCAGCCCCCGACAGGGCGGTTTCACTGAAGCTTTCTTT. The encoded protein is CASSPRQGGFTEAFF.